These 22 T cell receptor beta chains came from one sample sequenced in a study of T cell clusters in autoimmune cytopenias. TRB was amplified by touch-down multiplex PCR, primer pools A and B combined. Each CDR3 protein gets one entry in TCRdb, which reprocessed the multiplex PCR reads and gives no DNA. The ten most abundant clones cover 33% of a sample with under 14,000 distinct CDR3 sequences. Each sample's input was 250 to 300 ng genomic DNA, 38,000 or so genome equivalents. This sample was also put to use in a study of T cell repertoires in aging, cancer and after chemotherapy.

The material sequenced was peripheral blood. All receptors come from a human donor in good health.

This chain connects TRBV12-3 or TRBV12-4 to TRBJ2-1. CDR3 size: 14 residues. The CDR3 region is CASSLREEYNEQFF.

This sequence joins TRBV6-5 and TRBJ2-2; as DNA is missing, the TRBD2 call by TCRdb cannot be tested. In germline, CDR1 is MNHEY, CDR2 SVGAGI. This CDR3 comprises 14 residues. This CDR3 reads CASSPGLNTGELFF.

The V and J genes are TRBV6-2 or TRBV6-3 and TRBJ1-2. This CDR3 is built from 12 residues. Germline lookup yields CDR1 MNHEY and CDR2 SVGEGT. This chain's CDR3 is CASSYPDTIYTF.

The V gene is TRBV19, the J gene TRBJ1-2. Germline CDR1 LNHDA, CDR2 SQIVND (reference sequence). The CDR3 length is 13 residues. The CDR3 protein is CASSVGTRDGYTF.

J is TRBJ2-7 and V is TRBV5-1; TCRdb designates TRBD1, a call that cannot be tested without DNA. Germline loops: CDR1 SGHRS, CDR2 YFSETQ. The CDR3 is made up of 13 amino acids. The CDR3 loop reads CASSPEGAYEQYF.

This chain links TRBV27 with TRBJ2-5; no DNA is available, so the TRBD2 call from TCRdb remains unchecked. The V gene's germline CDR1 is MNHEY and CDR2 SMNVEV (reference sequence). This CDR3 is 13 amino acids long. The CDR3 loop is CASSGGRQETQYF.

This clonotype is identified as medium-sized from frequency. This chain links TRBV27 with TRBJ2-1. The CDR3 consists of 14 residues. Germline V gene data show CDR1 as MNHEY and CDR2 as SMNVEV (reference sequence). CDR3 in amino acids: CASSLSDPSNEQFF.

The chain is built from TRBV6-5 and TRBJ2-7; TCRdb calls TRBD1, which cannot be checked without DNA. The CDR3 spans 12 residues. Germline loops: CDR1 MNHEY, CDR2 SVGAGI. The CDR3 sequence is CASCSDGNEQYF.

The genes are TRBV30 and TRBJ1-5. CDR1 and CDR2 (germline): GTSNPN, SVGIG (reference sequence). This CDR3 contains 13 residues. This CDR3 is CAWSVQDDQPQHF.

The CDR3 region is CASSFRGIGNEQFF. V gene TRBV27 combines with J gene TRBJ2-1; TCRdb names TRBD1, which stays unverified in the absence of DNA. Germline V gene lookup returns CDR1 MNHEY and CDR2 SMNVEV (reference sequence). The CDR3 spans 14 residues.

The chain is built from TRBV19 and TRBJ1-3. This CDR3 is built from 12 residues. The germline V gene encodes CDR1 LNHDA and CDR2 SQIVND (reference sequence). The chain's CDR3 is CASSTNGNTIYF.

The chain joins TRBV12-3 or TRBV12-4 to TRBJ1-5; TCRdb's D gene call, TRBD1, goes unchecked for lack of DNA. The CDR3 runs 13 residues. CDR3 sequence reads: CASSLSGDQPQHF.

This chain uses TRBV18 with TRBJ2-1; lacking DNA, the TRBD1 call made by TCRdb goes unchecked. The CDR3 consists of 15 residues. The germline gives CDR1 KGHSH, CDR2 LQKENI. The CDR3 reads CASSPTGGTENEQFF.

J is TRBJ2-7 and V is TRBV5-6; the TCRdb D gene call, TRBD1, has no DNA to confirm it. Germline-derived CDR1 and CDR2 are SGHDT and YYEEEE. The CDR3 totals 15 residues. CDR3 loop: CASSSGGTRRYKQYF.

V gene TRBV7-3 combines with J gene TRBJ2-5; TCRdb calls TRBD1, which cannot be checked without DNA. CDR1 is SGHTA and CDR2 is FQGTGA in the germline V gene. This CDR3 is built from 12 residues. The CDR3 loop reads CASSLQGETQYF.

This clonotype ranks as medium-sized in terms of frequency. The chain joins TRBV19 to TRBJ2-1; checking the TCRdb D call of TRBD1 is not possible without DNA. Looked up from germline, CDR1 is LNHDA and CDR2 is SQIVND (reference sequence). The CDR3 spans 14 residues. The CDR3 loop is CASSRAGTYNEQFF.

V is TRBV19 and J is TRBJ1-2. Per the germline V gene, CDR1 is LNHDA and CDR2 is SQIVND (reference sequence). The CDR3 totals 15 residues. CDR3 loop: CASSAPYERNYGYTF.

The CDR3 sequence: CASSLRDGSMETQYF. The chain uses TRBV27 and TRBJ2-5; the D gene TCRdb calls, TRBD1, cannot be checked with no DNA. Germline CDR1 reads MNHEY; CDR2 reads SMNVEV (reference sequence). The CDR3 runs to 15 residues.

This sequence joins TRBV19 and TRBJ1-4; TCRdb names TRBD1, which stays unverified in the absence of DNA. Per germline, CDR1 LNHDA and CDR2 SQIVND (reference sequence). The CDR3 extends over 15 amino acids. The CDR3 loop is CASRTPGQDNEKLFF.

This chain uses TRBV7-6 with TRBJ2-5; checking the TCRdb D call of TRBD2 is not possible without DNA. CDR1 SGHVS and CDR2 FNYEAQ come from the germline V gene. The CDR3 has 16 amino acids. This chain's CDR3 is CASSSRRDGHQETQYF.

The V and J genes are TRBV29-1 and TRBJ1-5; there is no DNA to check the TCRdb D call of TRBD1. CDR1 and CDR2 from the germline V gene are SQVTM and ANQGSEA. This CDR3 is built from 12 residues. CDR3 sequence: CSVGAPDQPQHF.

V usage is TRBV24-1 and J usage is TRBJ2-2; checking the TCRdb D call of TRBD1 is not possible without DNA. The CDR3 is 16 amino acids. The germline V gene encodes CDR1 KGHDR and CDR2 SFDVKD. The CDR3 spells CATSDSTGANTGELFF.